The 30 T cell receptor beta chains below all came from one sample that was sequenced in a study of cytomegalovirus exposure and HLA in healthy donors. Primers for the PCR totalled 60 Vbeta and 13 Jbeta. Some clones are missing from TCRdb's copy, which holds only in-frame ones; the method was immunoSEQ multiplex PCR. The table includes about 140,000 clones, more than 75% detected once. The sample taken for sequencing was PBMCs. Every receptor here comes from a man aged 40-49 years in good health and CMV-seronegative.

V and J are TRBV11-2 and TRBJ2-2, with 7 bases lining up with TRBD2. V was pared by 4 bases and J by 4 bases, with 15 bases of the junction left unmatched. The germline V gene has CDR1 SGHAT and CDR2 FQNNGV. This CDR3 is built from 18 residues. The DNA for the CDR3 is TGTGCCAGCAGCTATCCCCGGGGCGGACTAGGGAGCACCGGGGAGCTGTTTTTT. The encoded protein is CASSYPRGGLGSTGELFF.

The chain links TRBV28 to TRBJ2-3; D possibly corresponds to TRBD2 (7 bases). Germline V CDR1 and CDR2: MDHEN, SYDVKM. Trimming took off 2 bases at V and 2 bases at J, with 11 bases between the two ends. This CDR3 is built from 15 residues. For the CDR3, the DNA is TGTGCCAGCAGTTTAGAGGGGGGGGACACAGATACGCAGTATTTT. Its translation: CASSLEGGDTDTQYF.

This rearrangement joins TRBV10-3 to TRBJ2-1; 8 bases are a match to TRBD2. Trimming took 7 bases from V and 8 from J; bases not matched to a gene: 7. The CDR3 runs to 13 residues. The germline V gene has CDR1 ENHRY and CDR2 SYGVKD. The CDR3 spells CAIMAGGAHEQFF. The CDR3 nucleotides are TGTGCCATCATGGCGGGGGGCGCACATGAGCAGTTCTTC.

The chain combines TRBV6-1 with TRBJ2-3; possibly TRBD1 for D (6 bases). In germline, CDR1 is MNHNS, CDR2 SASEGT. Trimming left V 5 bases short and J 1 base short, with 7 bases between. The CDR3 is 13 residues long. CDR3 protein: CASSRTGTDTQYF. CDR3 DNA sequence: TGTGCCAGCAGTCGGACAGGCACAGATACGCAGTATTTT.

This sequence joins TRBV9 and TRBJ2-7; TRBD2 agrees at 12 bases. V gave up 4 bases and J gave up 2 bases; unmatched junction bases: 1. The CDR3 loop spans 14 amino acids. CDR1 and CDR2 (germline): SGDLS, YYNGEE. In nucleotides, the CDR3 is TGTGCCAGCAGCCCTAGCGGGGGGGCCTACGAGCAGTACTTC. This gives the protein CASSPSGGAYEQYF. The variable domain in full, with the rest retrieved from reference TRBV9 and TRBJ2-7, is DSGVTQTPKHLITATGQRVTLRCSPRSGDLSVYWYQQSLDQGLQFLIQYYNGEERAKGNILERFSAQQFPDLHSELNLSSLELGDSALYFCASSPSGGAYEQYFGPGTRLTVT.

V is TRBV7-2 and J is TRBJ2-3, with 9 bases aligning to TRBD2. The CDR3 runs 15 residues. Germline trimming cut 3 bases from V and 1 base from J; bases unmatched to any gene: 2. The germline CDR1 and CDR2 sequences are SGHTA and FQGNSA. As DNA, the CDR3 is TGTGCCAGCAGCTTGCGGACTAGCGGCACAGATACGCAGTATTTT. Translation gives CASSLRTSGTDTQYF.

This rearrangement joins TRBV28 to TRBJ2-7, with 11 bases fitting TRBD2. CDR3 length: 13 amino acids. Germline values: CDR1 MDHEN, CDR2 SYDVKM. The J segment lost 3 bases and the V segment lost 8 bases, leaving 3 bases of the junction unmatched. The CDR3 bases are TGTGCCAGCGGGACTAGCGGCATCTACGAGCAGTACTTC. Its translation: CASGTSGIYEQYF. The full variable domain, completed using reference TRBV28 and TRBJ2-7, is DVKVTQSSRYLVKRTGEKVFLECVQDMDHENMFWYRQDPGLGLRLIYFSYDVKMKEKGDIPEGYSVSREKKERFSLILESASTNQTSMYLCASGTSGIYEQYFGPGTRLTVT.

The chain carries TRBV5-5 and TRBJ1-3; 7 bases line up with TRBD1. The V and J ends lost 6 bases and 0 bases, in that order; junction bases with no gene match: 9. CDR3 size: 16 residues. Looked up from germline, CDR1 is SGHKS and CDR2 is YYEKEE (reference sequence). Written as DNA, the CDR3 is TGTGCCAGCACCCCCCGGACAGGTTTCTCTGGAAACACCATATATTTT. It is translated as CASTPRTGFSGNTIYF.

This chain connects TRBV7-9 to TRBJ2-2; tentatively, D is TRBD1 (5 bases). CDR1 is SEHNR and CDR2 is FQNEAQ in the germline V gene (reference sequence). The CDR3 loop spans 19 amino acids. V was trimmed by 4 bases and J by 0 bases, leaving 21 bases between them. In DNA, the CDR3 is TGTGCCAGCAGCTCCGAAGGGCGAGACAGATCCTCGAACACCGGGGAGCTGTTTTTT. Translation gives CASSSEGRDRSSNTGELFF.

In this sample, this clone turned up once. This sequence joins TRBV29-1 and TRBJ1-1; 10 nucleotides align to TRBD1. V lost 0 bases and J lost 3; bases outside the gene matches: 7. CDR1 and CDR2 (germline): SQVTM, ANQGSEA. This CDR3 has 16 residues. CDR3 bases: TGCAGCGTTGAAGACGACAGGGGGCTGACGTACACTGAAGCTTTCTTT. Residues: CSVEDDRGLTYTEAFF.

In its sample, this clone was seen once. The rearrangement links TRBV6-1 to TRBJ2-2; 7 nucleotides agree with TRBD2. Germline assignment: CDR1 MNHNS and CDR2 SASEGT. The V segment lost 3 bases and the J segment 6 bases; nucleotides outside the gene matches: 1. The CDR3 has 13 amino acids. CDR3 sequence: CASSERESGELFF. CDR3 DNA sequence: TGTGCCAGCAGTGAGCGGGAGTCCGGGGAGCTGTTTTTT.

This clone was observed a few times. CDR3 coding DNA: TGTGCCACCAGCAGGGATTCACCGGGACAGGGAAATGAAAAACTGTTTTTT. This gives the protein CATSRDSPGQGNEKLFF. This sequence joins TRBV15 and TRBJ1-4; the match to TRBD1 covers 9 bases. Germline values: CDR1 LNHNV, CDR2 YYDKDF (reference sequence). CDR3 length: 17 residues. V lost 3 bases, J lost 5 bases, and 10 bases stayed unmatched. Variable domain in full (rest from reference TRBV15 and TRBJ1-4): DAMVIQNPRYQVTQFGKPVTLSCSQTLNHNVMYWYQQKSSQAPKLLFHYYDKDFNNEADTPDNFQSRRPNTSFCFLDIRSPGLGDTAMYLCATSRDSPGQGNEKLFFGSGTQLSVL.

The rearrangement uses TRBV27 and TRBJ2-1; D might be TRBD1 (5 bases). The CDR3 has 15 amino acids. In germline, CDR1 is MNHEY, CDR2 SMNVEV (reference sequence). The germline V and J ends were trimmed by 1 base and 3 bases, with 10 bases remaining between them. CDR3 amino acids: CASSLLNQGYNEQFF. As DNA, the CDR3 is TGTGCCAGCAGTTTATTAAATCAGGGCTACAATGAGCAGTTCTTC.

This clone has only a few counts. The chain employs TRBV4-1 and TRBJ2-3; TRBD2 agrees at 13 bases. Germline CDR1 is MGHRA and CDR2 is YSYEKL. The CDR3 runs to 19 residues. Trimming at V came to 3 bases and at J to 0 bases, leaving 9 bases not matched to a gene. Written as DNA, the CDR3 is TGCGCCAGCAGCCACCCGACTAGCGGGGGGCCAAAGAGCACAGATACGCAGTATTTT. As protein: CASSHPTSGGPKSTDTQYF.

The chain combines TRBV30 with TRBJ1-4, with a possible D match to TRBD1 (6 bases). V was pared by 1 base and J by 4 bases, with 10 bases between. CDR3 length: 14 residues. Germline V gives CDR1 GTSNPN, CDR2 SVGIG (reference sequence). The chain's CDR3 is CAWSADRNNEKLFF. The CDR3 DNA reads as TGTGCCTGGAGTGCCGACAGGAATAATGAAAAACTGTTTTTT.

The V gene is TRBV6-1, the J gene TRBJ2-2; possible D gene TRBD2, 5 bases. Germline assignment: CDR1 MNHNS and CDR2 SASEGT. The CDR3 consists of 15 residues. Deletions cut 7 bases from V and 1 base from J, with 13 bases between. The chain's CDR3 is CASILLGVNTGELFF. The CDR3 bases are TGTGCCAGCATCCTTCTCGGGGTGAACACCGGGGAGCTGTTTTTT.

This clone showed up just once. The V gene is TRBV11-1, the J gene TRBJ2-1; possibly TRBD1 for D (5 bases). V was shortened by 5 bases and J by 7 bases, with 12 bases between the two germline ends. The length of the CDR3 is 13 residues. The germline CDR1 and CDR2 sequences are SGHAT and FQDESV (reference sequence). Here the CDR3 reads CASSPWPGNEQFF. The CDR3 DNA is TGTGCCAGCAGCCCCTGGCCAGGGAATGAGCAGTTCTTC.

The chain combines TRBV27 with TRBJ1-1, with 8 bases fitting TRBD1. Trimming cost V 6 bases and J 1 base; bases outside gene matches: 7. Germline assignment: CDR1 MNHEY and CDR2 SMNVEV (reference sequence). This CDR3 has 15 residues. The CDR3 bases are TGTGCCAGCAGCTGGGGACAGGCAGCGAACACTGAAGCTTTCTTT. Amino acid sequence: CASSWGQAANTEAFF.

V and J are TRBV5-1 and TRBJ1-2; TRBD1 agrees at 7 bases. The J segment lost 5 bases and the V segment lost 1 base, leaving 11 bases of the junction unmatched. CDR1 and CDR2 from the germline V gene are SGHRS and YFSETQ. CDR3 length: 16 amino acids. Here the CDR3 reads CASSLQGETGLYGYTF. For the CDR3, the DNA is TGCGCCAGCAGCTTGCAGGGGGAAACAGGGTTATATGGCTACACCTTC.

In this sample, this clone turned up once. This rearrangement joins TRBV7-8 to TRBJ2-1, with D perhaps TRBD1 (6 bases). Germline V gene data show CDR1 as SGHVS and CDR2 as FQNEAQ. The CDR3 length is 14 residues. The ends were cut back, 5 bases at V and 1 base at J, with 9 bases in the middle. The DNA for the CDR3 is TGTGCCAGCAGCCTACAGGGTTCCTACAATGAGCAGTTCTTC. Amino acids: CASSLQGSYNEQFF.

The rearrangement joins TRBV15 to TRBJ2-6, with D perhaps TRBD2 (5 bases). Germline CDR1 reads LNHNV; CDR2 reads YYDKDF (reference sequence). This CDR3 is 15 amino acids long. V was clipped by 4 bases and J by 0 bases, with 7 bases between them. CDR3 bases: TGTGCCACCAGCACGGAGGCCTCTGGGGCCAACGTCCTGACTTTC. Translation: CATSTEASGANVLTF.

The V call is TRBV11-2, the J call TRBJ2-5; TRBD1 matches 8 bases. Germline CDR1 and CDR2: SGHAT and FQNNGV. The trim removed 5 bases at V and 5 bases at J, leaving 13 bases unmatched. The CDR3 runs 16 residues. This chain's CDR3 is CASSPYPGGNTETQYF. CDR3 in DNA: TGTGCCAGCAGCCCATACCCAGGGGGCAATACTGAGACCCAGTACTTC. Filled out from reference TRBV11-2 and TRBJ2-5, the complete variable domain reads EAGVAQSPRYKIIEKRQSVAFWCNPISGHATLYWYQQILGQGPKLLIQFQNNGVVDDSQLPKDRFSAERLKGVDSTLKIQPAKLEDSAVYLCASSPYPGGNTETQYFGPGTRLLVL.

This chain joins TRBV27 and TRBJ2-1, with 7 bases lining up with TRBD2. V gave up 7 bases and J gave up 6 bases; unmatched junction bases: 6. In germline, CDR1 is MNHEY, CDR2 SMNVEV (reference sequence). The CDR3 sequence is 13 residues long. In DNA form, the CDR3 reads TGTGCCAGCACCAGACTAGCAGGCAATGAGCAGTTCTTC. It encodes CASTRLAGNEQFF.

This clone was seen a few times. The chain has TRBV13 and TRBJ1-1, with D possibly matching TRBD1 (6 bases). V was trimmed by 4 bases and J by 4 bases, leaving 22 bases between them. Germline-derived CDR1 and CDR2 are PRHDT and FYEKMQ (reference sequence). The CDR3 is 17 residues long. CDR3 DNA: TGTGCCAGCAGCTCTAGGACCCAGGAGACAGGTCCCACTGAAGCTTTCTTT. The encoded protein is CASSSRTQETGPTEAFF.

This chain connects TRBV5-1 to TRBJ2-2, with a weak D call TRBD1 (5 bases). CDR1 is SGHRS, CDR2 YFSETQ, per germline. Trimming stripped 0 bases from V and 1 base from J, with 10 bases between. This CDR3 is built from 16 residues. This CDR3 is CASSLDGALNTGELFF. CDR3 nucleotide sequence: TGCGCCAGCAGCTTGGATGGGGCTTTGAACACCGGGGAGCTGTTTTTT. Complete variable domain (other parts from reference TRBV5-1 and TRBJ2-2): KAGVTQTPRYLIKTRGQQVTLSCSPISGHRSVSWYQQTPGQGLQFLFEYFSETQRNKGNFPGRFSGRQFSNSRSEMNVSTLELGDSALYLCASSLDGALNTGELFFGEGSRLTVL.

The rearrangement uses TRBV4-2 and TRBJ2-7, with D tentatively TRBD2 (5 bases). Germline V gene data show CDR1 as LGHNA and CDR2 as YNFKEQ. Trimming stripped 1 base from V and 6 bases from J, with 16 bases between. The CDR3 totals 15 residues. In nucleotides, the CDR3 is TGTGCCAGCAGCCAAGGCCCAGGACTCCCCTCCGAGCAGTACTTC. Its translation is CASSQGPGLPSEQYF.

V and J are TRBV28 and TRBJ2-7; possible D gene TRBD2, 6 bases. Germline CDR1 and CDR2: MDHEN and SYDVKM. The CDR3 spans 16 residues. Deletions cut 3 bases from V and 2 bases from J, with 17 bases between. CDR3 loop: CASSFLWEARTYEQYF. The CDR3 DNA is TGTGCCAGCAGTTTTTTGTGGGAGGCCCGGACCTACGAGCAGTACTTC.

The chain recombines TRBV2 with TRBJ2-3; 8 bases agree with TRBD2. Unmatched junction bases numbered 10, after V lost 7 bases and J lost 4 bases. CDR1 is SNHLY and CDR2 is FYNNEI in the germline V gene. The CDR3 consists of 15 residues. The CDR3 DNA reads as TGTGCCAGCACTATTAGCGGGGTGACGCCAGATACGCAGTATTTT. Protein: CASTISGVTPDTQYF.

The genes are TRBV7-6 and TRBJ1-4; D may be TRBD1 (6 bases). CDR3 length: 16 residues. V shed 1 base and J shed 8 bases, with 17 bases lying between them. Germline loops: CDR1 SGHVS, CDR2 FNYEAQ. CDR3 loop: CASSLGFIGGEEKLFF. DNA for the CDR3: TGTGCCAGCAGCTTAGGGTTTATTGGGGGCGAAGAAAAACTGTTTTTT.

The chain has TRBV5-6 and TRBJ1-2; 9 nucleotides line up with TRBD1. V was pared by 0 bases and J by 4 bases, with 10 bases of the junction left unmatched. The length of the CDR3 is 17 residues. Germline CDR1 is SGHDT and CDR2 is YYEEEE. The CDR3 here is CASSLDRGRQTSYGYTF. Here the CDR3 DNA reads TGTGCCAGCAGCTTGGACAGGGGGCGGCAGACTAGCTATGGCTACACCTTC.